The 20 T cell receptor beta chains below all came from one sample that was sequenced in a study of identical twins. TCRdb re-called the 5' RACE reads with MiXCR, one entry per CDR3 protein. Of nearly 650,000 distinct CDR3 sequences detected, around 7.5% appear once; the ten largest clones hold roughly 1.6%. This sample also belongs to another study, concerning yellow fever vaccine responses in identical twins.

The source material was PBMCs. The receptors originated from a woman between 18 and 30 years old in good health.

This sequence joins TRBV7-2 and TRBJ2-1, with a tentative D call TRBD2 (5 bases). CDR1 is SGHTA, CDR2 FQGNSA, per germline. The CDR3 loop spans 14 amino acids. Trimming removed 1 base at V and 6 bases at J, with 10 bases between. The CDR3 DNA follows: TGTGCCAGCAGCTTAGAAAAGGAGGTCAATGAGCAGTTCTTC. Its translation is CASSLEKEVNEQFF.

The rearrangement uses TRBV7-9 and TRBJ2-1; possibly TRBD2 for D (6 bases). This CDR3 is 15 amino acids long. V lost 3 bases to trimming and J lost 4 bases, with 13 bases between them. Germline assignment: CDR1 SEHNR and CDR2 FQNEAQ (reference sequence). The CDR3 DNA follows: TGTGCCAGCAGCTTTCCGGGAGCTCTTTACAATGAGCAGTTCTTC. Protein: CASSFPGALYNEQFF.

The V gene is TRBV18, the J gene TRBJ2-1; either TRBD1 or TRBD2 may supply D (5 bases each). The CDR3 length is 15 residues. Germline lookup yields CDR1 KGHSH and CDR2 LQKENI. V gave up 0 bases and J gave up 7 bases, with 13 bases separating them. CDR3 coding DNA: TGTGCCAGCTCACCACCGTGGGACCCTAGGAATGAGCAGTTCTTC. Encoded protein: CASSPPWDPRNEQFF.

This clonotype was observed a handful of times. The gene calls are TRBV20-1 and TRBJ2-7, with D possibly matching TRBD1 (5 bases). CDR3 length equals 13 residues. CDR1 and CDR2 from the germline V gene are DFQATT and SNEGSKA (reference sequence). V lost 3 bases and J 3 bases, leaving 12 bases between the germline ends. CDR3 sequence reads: CSASPGQNYEQYF. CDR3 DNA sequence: TGCAGTGCTAGCCCCGGACAAAACTACGAGCAGTACTTC.

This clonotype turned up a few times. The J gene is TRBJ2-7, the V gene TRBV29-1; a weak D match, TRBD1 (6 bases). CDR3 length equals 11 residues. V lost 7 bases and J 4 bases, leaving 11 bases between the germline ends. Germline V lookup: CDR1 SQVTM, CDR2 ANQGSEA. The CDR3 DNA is TGCAGCGCCCAACAGGGTTACGAGCAGTACTTC. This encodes CSAQQGYEQYF.

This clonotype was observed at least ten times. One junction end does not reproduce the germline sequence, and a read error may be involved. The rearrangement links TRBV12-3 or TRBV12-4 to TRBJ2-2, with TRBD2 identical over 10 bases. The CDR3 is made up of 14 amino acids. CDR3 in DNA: TGTGCCAGCAGTCTAGCGGGAGCTCCCGGGGAGCTGTTTTTT. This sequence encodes CASSLAGAPGELFF.

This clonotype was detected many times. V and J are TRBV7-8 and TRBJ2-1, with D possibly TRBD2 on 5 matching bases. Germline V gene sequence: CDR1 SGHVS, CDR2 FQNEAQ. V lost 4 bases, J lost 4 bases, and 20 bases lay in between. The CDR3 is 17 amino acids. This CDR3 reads CASSYSTRSPEYNEQFF. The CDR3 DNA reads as TGTGCCAGCAGCTACTCAACTAGATCACCCGAATACAATGAGCAGTTCTTC.

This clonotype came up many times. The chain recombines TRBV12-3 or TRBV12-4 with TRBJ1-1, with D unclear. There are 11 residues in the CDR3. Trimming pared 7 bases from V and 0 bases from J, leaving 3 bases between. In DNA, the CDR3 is TGTGCCAGCAAGTTGAACACTGAAGCTTTCTTT. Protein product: CASKLNTEAFF.

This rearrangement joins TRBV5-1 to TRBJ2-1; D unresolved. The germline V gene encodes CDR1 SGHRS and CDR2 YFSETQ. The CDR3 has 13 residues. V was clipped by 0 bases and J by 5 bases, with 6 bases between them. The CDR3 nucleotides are TGCGCCAGCAGCTTGGAGAACGACAATGAGCAGTTCTTC. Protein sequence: CASSLENDNEQFF.

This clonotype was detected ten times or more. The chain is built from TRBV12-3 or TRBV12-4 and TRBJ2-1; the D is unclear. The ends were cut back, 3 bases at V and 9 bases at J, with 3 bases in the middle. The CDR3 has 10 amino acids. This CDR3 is CASSLAEQFF. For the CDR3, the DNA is TGTGCCAGCAGTTTGGCTGAGCAGTTCTTC.

The CDR3 region is CASSSGWHQPQHF. For the CDR3, the DNA is TGCGCCAGCAGCTCAGGTTGGCATCAGCCCCAGCATTTT. The chain carries TRBV4-1 and TRBJ1-5; no definite D call. V dropped 5 bases and J dropped 5 bases, with 10 bases sitting between them. In germline, CDR1 is MGHRA, CDR2 YSYEKL. The CDR3 totals 13 residues.

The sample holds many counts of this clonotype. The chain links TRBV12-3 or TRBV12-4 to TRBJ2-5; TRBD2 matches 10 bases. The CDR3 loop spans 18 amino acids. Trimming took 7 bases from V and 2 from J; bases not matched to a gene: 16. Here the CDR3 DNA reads TGTGCCAGCACCATACAAATCGGGCTAGCGGGGGTTCAAGAGACCCAGTACTTC. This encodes CASTIQIGLAGVQETQYF.

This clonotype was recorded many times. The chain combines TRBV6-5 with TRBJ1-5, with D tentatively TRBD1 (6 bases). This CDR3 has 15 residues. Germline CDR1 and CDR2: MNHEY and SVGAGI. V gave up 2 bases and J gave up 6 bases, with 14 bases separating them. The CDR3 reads CASSYGVGGSQPQHF. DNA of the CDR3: TGTGCCAGCAGTTACGGGGTCGGGGGCAGTCAGCCCCAGCATTTT.

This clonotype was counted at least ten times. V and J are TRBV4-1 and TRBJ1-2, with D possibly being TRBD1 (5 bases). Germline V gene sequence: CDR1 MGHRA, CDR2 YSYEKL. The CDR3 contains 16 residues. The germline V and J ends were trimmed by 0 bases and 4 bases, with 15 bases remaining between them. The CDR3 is CASSQEFRVPFYGYTF. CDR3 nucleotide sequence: TGCGCCAGCAGCCAAGAATTCAGGGTTCCTTTCTATGGCTACACCTTC.

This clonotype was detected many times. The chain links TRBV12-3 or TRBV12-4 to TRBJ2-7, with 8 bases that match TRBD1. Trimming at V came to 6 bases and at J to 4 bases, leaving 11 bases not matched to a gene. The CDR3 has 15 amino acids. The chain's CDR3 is CASRATGGKGYEQYF. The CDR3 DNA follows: TGTGCCAGCAGGGCTACAGGGGGAAAGGGATACGAGCAGTACTTC.

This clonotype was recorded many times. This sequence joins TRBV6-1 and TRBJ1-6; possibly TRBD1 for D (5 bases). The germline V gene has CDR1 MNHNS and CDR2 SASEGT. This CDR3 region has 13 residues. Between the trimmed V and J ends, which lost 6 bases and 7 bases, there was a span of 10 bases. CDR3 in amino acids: CASSQKGNSPLHF. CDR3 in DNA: TGTGCCAGCAGCCAAAAGGGGAATTCACCCCTCCACTTT.

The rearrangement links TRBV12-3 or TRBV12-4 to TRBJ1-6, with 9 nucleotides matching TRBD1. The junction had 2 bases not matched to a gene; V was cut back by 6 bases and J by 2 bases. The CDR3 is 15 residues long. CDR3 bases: TGTGCCAGCAGGGGACAGGGTACCTATAATTCACCCCTCCACTTT. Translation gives CASRGQGTYNSPLHF.

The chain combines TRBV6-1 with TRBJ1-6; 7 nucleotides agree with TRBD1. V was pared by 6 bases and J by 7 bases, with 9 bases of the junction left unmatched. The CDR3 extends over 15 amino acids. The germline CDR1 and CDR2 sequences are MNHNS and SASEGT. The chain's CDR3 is CASSAAGQRNSPLHF. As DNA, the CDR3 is TGTGCCAGCAGCGCCGCGGGACAGCGAAATTCACCCCTCCACTTT.

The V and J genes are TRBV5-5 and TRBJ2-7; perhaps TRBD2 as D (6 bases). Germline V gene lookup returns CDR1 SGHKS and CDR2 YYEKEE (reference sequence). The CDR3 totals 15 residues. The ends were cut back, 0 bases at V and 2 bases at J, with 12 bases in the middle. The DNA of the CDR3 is TGTGCCAGCAGCTTGGCGGACTATACTACCTACGAGCAGTACGTC. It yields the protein CASSLADYTTYEQYV.

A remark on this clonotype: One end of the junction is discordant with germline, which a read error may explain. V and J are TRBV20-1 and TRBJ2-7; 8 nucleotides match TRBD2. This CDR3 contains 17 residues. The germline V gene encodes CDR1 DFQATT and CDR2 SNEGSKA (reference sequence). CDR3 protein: CCAEKREPGEISYEQYF. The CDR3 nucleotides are TGCTGTGCTGAGAAGCGGGAGCCTGGAGAGATCTCCTACGAGCAGTACTTC.